A selection of T cell receptor beta chains follows, all from one sample in a study of CD8 T cells in Susac syndrome. TCRdb processed the immunoSEQ multiplex PCR reads anew with MiXCR; each CDR3 protein has one entry. The sample has some 190,000 distinct CDR3 sequences, roughly 92% seen once. The sequenced material came from CD4+ T cells from PBMCs. The receptor set was obtained from a human donor in good health. CDR3s include the opening cysteine and the closing phenylalanine or tryptophan. Fields, in order: CDR3 length, clone size, J gene, V gene, CDR3 protein. Only part of the rows carry a size: once, few, many, or a class if the clone is expanded.

>15|once|TRBJ1-1|TRBV6-6
CASSDSSRANTEAFF
>15|once|TRBJ2-3|TRBV6-1
CASSVSGGRRDTQYF
>14|few|TRBJ2-7|TRBV7-2
CASSLVMTDYEQYF
>13|few|TRBJ2-7|TRBV6-2/TRBV6-3
CASSSTGTYEQYF
>15|few|TRBJ1-1|TRBV5-1
CASRGNRVSNTEAFF
>12|-|TRBJ2-7|TRBV29-1
CSVVPSGSEQYF
>14|-|TRBJ2-2|TRBV19
CASRHRGGGGELFF
>14|-|TRBJ2-7|TRBV20-1
CSAYLQGPSYEQYF
>14|-|TRBJ2-7|TRBV7-8
CASSFSRSSYEQYF
>14|-|TRBJ2-1|TRBV27
CASRRRDSYNEQFF
>14|-|TRBJ1-4|TRBV6-1
CASTVTGTNEKLFF
>16|-|TRBJ2-5|TRBV7-9
CASSSRTGVVQETQYF
>11|-|TRBJ2-1|TRBV7-2
CASSLRGREFF
>16|-|TRBJ1-6|TRBV23-1
CASSQIGRAPNSPLHF
>15|-|TRBJ2-5|TRBV19
CASSGTTKLQETQYF
>15|-|TRBJ2-3|TRBV9
CASSVDPLLGNTQYF
>14|-|TRBJ2-4|TRBV14
CASSSGDSIDIQYF
>18|-|TRBJ2-2|TRBV3-1
CASSRKTPGTTHTGELFF
>14|-|TRBJ1-2|TRBV7-3
CASSLDWSSGGYTF
>16|-|TRBJ2-7|TRBV19
CASSIAGGAGTYEQYF
>14|once|TRBJ2-3|TRBV6-5
CASRLGPGEDTQYF
>15|once|TRBJ2-5|TRBV3-1
CASSQDGSFGETQYF
>13|-|TRBJ1-2|TRBV6-2/TRBV6-3
CASRIPGARGYTF
>15|few|TRBJ2-1|TRBV7-3
CASSLRDSSYNEQFF
>13|-|TRBJ2-2|TRBV5-1
CASSLYITGELFF
>17|-|TRBJ2-3|TRBV15
CATSRPSGGVSTDTQYF
>15|-|TRBJ2-5|TRBV5-1
CASSLGDRGFETQYF
>15|-|TRBJ2-5|TRBV9
CASSVARGSQETQYF
>13|-|TRBJ1-1|TRBV3-1
CASSLRGDPQAFF
>14|-|TRBJ1-5|TRBV18
CASSLARSNQPQHF
>11|once|TRBJ2-5|TRBV3-1
CASRQQETQYF
>12|-|TRBJ2-3|TRBV24-1
CATSDWDRGQYF